This TCR beta chain was identified during a study of regulatory T cells in long-lasting Graves disease. The authors built TCR beta libraries using iRepertoire HTBI primers and Arm-PCR of CDR3 regions. In TCRdb, the multiplex PCR reads were re-called with MiXCR into one record per CDR3 protein. Of roughly 500,000 distinct CDR3 sequences detected, roughly 23% appear once; the ten largest clones hold under 15%. Noted time point: persistent/refractory GD, antithyroid drugs over 5 years with positive TRAb. The TCR library used RNA extracted from PBMCs. This clonotype came up many times. The CDR3 length is 15 residues. The ends lost 4 bases at V and 4 bases at J; junction bases unmatched: 10. Germline-derived CDR1 and CDR2 are SGHDT and YYEEEE.

V gene TRBV5-6 combines with J gene TRBJ1-2; 7 nucleotides agree with TRBD1. The clonotype originates from a female donor with Graves disease. Source: peripheral blood mononuclear cells (PBMCs), taken when the disease was refractory, from a patient treated with antithyroid drugs. Written as DNA, the CDR3 is TGTGCCAGCAGCCTTGGACAGGAAGCGGCCTATGGCTACACCTTC. Translation gives CASSLGQEAAYGYTF.